The 24 T cell receptor beta chains listed next were all sequenced from one sample in a study of blood T cell repertoires in COVID-19. The table came from immunoSEQ multiplex PCR; TCRdb's copy has only in-frame clones and leaves some out. The sample lists some 80,000 clones, roughly 80% seen once, with 12% in the top ten. Sequencing used peripheral blood. Receptor source: a woman in her 40s with active or convalescent COVID-19.

CDR3 residues: CSASDLQTGQQETQYF. The CDR3 nucleotides are TGCAGTGCTAGTGACCTTCAGACAGGGCAACAAGAGACCCAGTACTTC. The chain employs TRBV20-1 and TRBJ2-5; TRBD1 matches 7 bases. Germline assignment: CDR1 DFQATT and CDR2 SNEGSKA (reference sequence). The CDR3 has 16 amino acids. J lost 2 bases, V lost 3 bases, and 12 bases had no gene match.

The V call is TRBV27, the J call TRBJ2-7, with 7 bases aligning to TRBD1. CDR1 MNHEY and CDR2 SMNVEV come from the germline V gene (reference sequence). Trimming took 8 bases from V and 3 from J; bases not matched to a gene: 13. This CDR3 is 15 amino acids long. Here the CDR3 reads CASAQQGIVFYEQYF. DNA of the CDR3: TGTGCCAGCGCCCAACAGGGGATTGTTTTCTACGAGCAGTACTTC.

This clone was recorded only once. The J gene is TRBJ1-6, the V gene TRBV6-2 or TRBV6-3; unclear D gene. CDR3 length: 14 residues. V was trimmed by 3 bases and J by 7 bases, leaving 10 bases between them. Per germline, CDR1 MNHEY and CDR2 SVGEGT. The CDR3 loop reads CASSYRPVNSPLHF. CDR3 coding DNA: TGTGCCAGCAGTTATCGTCCAGTCAATTCACCCCTCCACTTT.

This clone has more than one count but fewer than ten. The V gene is TRBV19, the J gene TRBJ1-1; D is unresolved. The CDR3 sequence is 14 residues long. Trimming took 4 bases from V and 7 from J, leaving 16 bases between them. Germline CDR1 is LNHDA and CDR2 is SQIVND (reference sequence). CDR3 nucleotide sequence: TGTGCCAGTAGTACCAAAACCTACAGAGTTGAAGCTTTCTTT. Translating it yields CASSTKTYRVEAFF.

In its sample, this clone was seen once. The chain links TRBV20-1 to TRBJ2-7, with D possibly being TRBD2 (5 bases). The CDR3 contains 12 residues. V shed 3 bases and J shed 5 bases, with 11 bases lying between them. CDR1 and CDR2 (germline): DFQATT, SNEGSKA (reference sequence). For the CDR3, the DNA is TGCAGTGCTAGTGCCGGGGTCCACGAGCAGTACTTC. Translation gives CSASAGVHEQYF.

This chain uses TRBV2 with TRBJ1-4, with 7 bases aligning to TRBD1. In germline, CDR1 is SNHLY, CDR2 FYNNEI. The CDR3 runs 15 residues. V lost 3 bases, J lost 4 bases, and 5 bases stayed unmatched. CDR3 sequence reads: CASSDSRGDNEKLFF. CDR3 bases: TGTGCCAGCAGTGATAGCAGGGGGGATAATGAAAAACTGTTTTTT. The full variable domain, rest sourced from reference TRBV2 and TRBJ1-4, is EPEVTQTPSHQVTQMGQEVILRCVPISNHLYFYWYRQILGQKVEFLVSFYNNEISEKSEIFDDQFSVERPDGSNFTLKIRSTKLEDSAMYFCASSDSRGDNEKLFFGSGTQLSVL.

The chain carries TRBV29-1 and TRBJ1-2; D is uncertain. Deletions cut 7 bases from V and 4 bases from J, with 10 bases between. Germline CDR1 SQVTM, CDR2 ANQGSEA. This CDR3 is 11 amino acids long. CDR3 sequence: CSAGSIYGYTF. The CDR3 region has the DNA TGCAGCGCGGGGAGTATCTATGGCTACACCTTC.

The chain uses TRBV19 and TRBJ1-5; D uncertain. The CDR3 is 12 amino acids. The V and J ends lost 1 base and 7 bases respectively, with 5 bases between them. The germline CDR1 and CDR2 sequences are LNHDA and SQIVND (reference sequence). DNA for the CDR3: TGTGCCAGTAGTATAGCCGAGCAGCCCCAGCATTTT. It yields the protein CASSIAEQPQHF.

This rearrangement joins TRBV5-1 to TRBJ2-3; no definite D call. The CDR3 is made up of 14 amino acids. CDR1 and CDR2 (germline): SGHRS, YFSETQ. V was pared by 1 base and J by 5 bases, with 11 bases between. The CDR3 DNA reads as TGCGCCAGCAGCTTGATTGCGGTTGGAGATACGCAGTATTTT. Translated: CASSLIAVGDTQYF.

The chain carries TRBV9 and TRBJ2-5, with 9 bases fitting TRBD1. The CDR3 has 17 residues. The J segment lost 2 bases and the V segment lost 2 bases, leaving 10 bases of the junction unmatched. In germline, CDR1 is SGDLS, CDR2 YYNGEE. The chain's CDR3 is CASSVGWTGALQETQYF. CDR3 bases: TGTGCCAGCAGCGTTGGTTGGACAGGGGCGCTTCAAGAGACCCAGTACTTC.

The chain employs TRBV18 and TRBJ1-5; D remains ambiguous. CDR1 and CDR2 (germline): KGHSH, LQKENI. V lost 4 bases and J 4 bases, leaving 5 bases between the germline ends. The length of the CDR3 is 12 residues. The CDR3 sequence is CASSLGNQPQHF. CDR3 sequence (DNA): TGTGCCAGCTCACTCGGGAATCAGCCCCAGCATTTT.

This clone was detected only once. The chain is built from TRBV7-6 and TRBJ2-1, with TRBD2 as a possible D gene (6 bases). The germline gives CDR1 SGHVS, CDR2 FNYEAQ. The CDR3 is 17 amino acids. V was shortened by 3 bases and J by 2 bases, with 17 bases between the two germline ends. The CDR3 DNA reads as TGTGCCAGCAGCTTTGCTGTCACCGGGACTGCCTACAATGAGCAGTTCTTC. Amino acid sequence: CASSFAVTGTAYNEQFF.

The rearrangement joins TRBV30 to TRBJ2-7, with 8 bases aligning to TRBD2. Germline lookup yields CDR1 GTSNPN and CDR2 SVGIG (reference sequence). The CDR3 loop spans 15 amino acids. After removal of 1 base from V and 2 bases from J, the junction contained 7 bases not matched to a gene. As DNA, the CDR3 is TGTGCCTGGAGTGCGAAGGGACTAGACCCCTACGAGCAGTACTTC. As protein: CAWSAKGLDPYEQYF.

The V gene is TRBV6-5, the J gene TRBJ2-7; 9 bases are shared with TRBD2. Germline trimming cut 6 bases from V and 2 bases from J; bases unmatched to any gene: 5. The germline V gene encodes CDR1 MNHEY and CDR2 SVGAGI. This CDR3 region has 14 residues. CDR3 residues: CASRTTSGTYEQYF. For the CDR3, the DNA is TGTGCCAGCAGGACGACTAGCGGTACCTACGAGCAGTACTTC.

The J gene is TRBJ1-6, the V gene TRBV7-2, with TRBD1 matching over 10 bases. V shed 6 bases and J 7 bases; nucleotides not matched to a gene: 9. CDR1 is SGHTA, CDR2 FQGNSA, per germline. The CDR3 is 16 residues long. CDR3 sequence: CASSNQPGQGNSPLHF. As DNA, the CDR3 is TGTGCCAGCAGTAACCAGCCGGGACAGGGGAATTCACCCCTCCACTTT.

This sequence joins TRBV7-3 and TRBJ1-1; weak D call: TRBD1 (6 bases). Trimming took off 5 bases at V and 3 bases at J, with 10 bases between the two ends. Germline-derived CDR1 and CDR2 are SGHTA and FQGTGA. The CDR3 contains 13 residues. CDR3 bases: TGTGCCAGCAGCCTAAACAGGGACACTGAAGCTTTCTTT. This encodes CASSLNRDTEAFF. Filled out from reference TRBV7-3 and TRBJ1-1, the complete variable domain reads GAGVSQTPSNKVTEKGKYVELRCDPISGHTALYWYRQSLGQGPEFLIYFQGTGAADDSGLPNDRFFAVRPEGSVSTLKIQRTERGDSAVYLCASSLNRDTEAFFGQGTRLTVV.

V usage is TRBV11-3 and J usage is TRBJ2-1, with a tentative D call TRBD1 (5 bases). Looked up from germline, CDR1 is SGHNT and CDR2 is YENEEA. The V and J ends lost 5 bases and 10 bases respectively, with 15 bases between them. The CDR3 sequence is 13 residues long. The CDR3 loop reads CASSPSGKLEQFF. The CDR3 DNA reads as TGTGCCAGCAGCCCATCAGGGAAGCTGGAGCAGTTCTTC.

DNA of the CDR3: TGCGCCAGCAGACAGACAGGGGAAAATCAAGAGACCCAGTACTTC. This sequence encodes CASRQTGENQETQYF. The rearrangement uses TRBV5-1 and TRBJ2-5, with 8 bases matching TRBD1. J gave up 2 bases and V 5 bases, and 8 bases lay outside the gene matches. This CDR3 has 15 residues. Germline V gene data show CDR1 as SGHRS and CDR2 as YFSETQ.

Regarding this clone: This specimen includes other DNA sequences encoding the same CDR3. This chain links TRBV11-2 with TRBJ1-5; a possible D gene is TRBD1 (6 bases). Looked up from germline, CDR1 is SGHAT and CDR2 is FQNNGV. This CDR3 contains 13 residues. V was shortened by 5 bases and J by 3 bases, with 8 bases between the two germline ends. This CDR3 reads CASSPGHNQPQHF. The CDR3 nucleotides read TGTGCCAGCAGCCCGGGACACAATCAGCCCCAGCATTTT.

The chain links TRBV10-3 to TRBJ2-5; 7 nucleotides line up with TRBD1. Germline values: CDR1 ENHRY, CDR2 SYGVKD. The CDR3 spans 14 residues. V trimming: 4 bases; J trimming: 4 bases; junction bases outside the gene matches: 6. CDR3 DNA: TGTGCCATCAGTGGGACAGGTGCCCCAGAGACCCAGTACTTC. As protein: CAISGTGAPETQYF.

The chain uses TRBV5-1 and TRBJ2-2; weak D call: TRBD2 (6 bases). Per germline, CDR1 SGHRS and CDR2 YFSETQ. Trimming took off 4 bases at V and 5 bases at J, with 12 bases between the two ends. This CDR3 has 14 residues. The CDR3 nucleotides read TGCGCCAGCAGCCCGGGAGAGCGTACCGGGGAGCTGTTTTTT. Its protein is CASSPGERTGELFF.

The chain recombines TRBV6-5 with TRBJ1-6, with D possibly being TRBD1 (6 bases). The ends were cut back, 2 bases at V and 6 bases at J, with 14 bases in the middle. Germline CDR1 MNHEY, CDR2 SVGAGI. The CDR3 sequence is 16 residues long. The CDR3 DNA reads TGTGCCAGCAGTTACGCACAGGGCCATTCTAATTCACCCCTCCACTTT. This gives the protein CASSYAQGHSNSPLHF.

The chain links TRBV14 to TRBJ2-7; possible D gene TRBD1, 6 bases. Per the germline V gene, CDR1 is SGHDN and CDR2 is FVKESK. Deletions cut 2 bases from V and 2 bases from J, with 19 bases between. CDR3 size: 17 residues. The chain's CDR3 is CASSQSPHRVLTYEQYF. The CDR3 nucleotides read TGTGCCAGCAGCCAAAGCCCCCACAGGGTTTTGACCTACGAGCAGTACTTC.

The DNA for the CDR3 is TGTGCCAGCAGCCAACATCCCACAGATACGCAGTATTTT. It yields the protein CASSQHPTDTQYF. V and J are TRBV14 and TRBJ2-3, with D hard to call. Germline lookup yields CDR1 SGHDN and CDR2 FVKESK. V shed 2 bases and J shed 2 bases, with 5 bases lying between them. The CDR3 spans 13 residues.